Presented here are 31 T cell receptor beta chains from one specimen sequenced in a study of post-analysis software for immune sequencing data. Notes on the study in general: Controls had lower frequencies than patients of four or five TRBV segments, which included TRBV5-6, TRBV5-1 and TRBV20-1.

These receptors are not linked to any known antigen. Prepared libraries of TCR beta cDNA carried unique molecular identifiers. A single record per CDR3 protein comes from TCRdb applying MiXCR to the PCR reads. The sample holds approximately 690,000 distinct CDR3 sequences, about 60% seen once. What was sequenced was blood. The receptors come from a girl aged 2-10 years with multiple sclerosis.

This chain links TRBV29-1 with TRBJ2-1; 9 bases line up with TRBD1. The CDR3 extends over 14 amino acids. Germline V gene data show CDR1 as SQVTM and CDR2 as ANQGSEA. For the CDR3, the DNA is TGCAGGGGGGGACCGGGACAGGGTGGCAATGAGCAGTTCTTC. The encoded protein is CRGGPGQGGNEQFF.

Only a few counts were recorded for this clonotype. The gene calls are TRBV10-3 and TRBJ2-5, with TRBD2 matching over 13 bases. The CDR3 extends over 14 amino acids. Germline CDR1 and CDR2: ENHRY and SYGVKD. V was pared by 10 bases and J by 4 bases, with 6 bases of the junction left unmatched. This CDR3 reads CATGTSGIGETQYF. The CDR3 DNA sequence: TGTGCCACAGGGACTAGCGGGATCGGAGAGACCCAGTACTTC.

The rearrangement links TRBV2 to TRBJ2-5, with 11 bases fitting TRBD1. From germline, CDR1 is SNHLY and CDR2 FYNNEI. V trimming: 2 bases; J trimming: 2 bases; junction bases outside the gene matches: 1. The CDR3 runs 15 residues. The CDR3 sequence is CASSEWDRGQETQYF. CDR3 coding DNA: TGTGCCAGCAGTGAATGGGACAGGGGGCAAGAGACCCAGTACTTC.

The J gene is TRBJ2-1, the V gene TRBV6-2 or TRBV6-3; 9 nucleotides match TRBD1. The CDR3 runs to 14 residues. The V gene end was trimmed by 6 bases and the J gene end by 5 bases; junction bases not matched to a gene: 5. Germline CDR1 reads MNHEY; CDR2 reads SVGEGT. As DNA, the CDR3 is TGTGCCAGCAGGCTAGGGACAGGGAACAATGAGCAGTTCTTC. It codes for CASRLGTGNNEQFF.

The chain employs TRBV5-5 and TRBJ1-6, with a weak D call TRBD1 (5 bases). Deletions cut 2 bases from V and 4 bases from J, with 13 bases between. The germline V gene encodes CDR1 SGHKS and CDR2 YYEKEE (reference sequence). The CDR3 runs 16 residues. As DNA, the CDR3 is TGTGCCAGCAGCTTCCGGGACCGACCATATAATTCACCCCTCCACTTT. Its protein is CASSFRDRPYNSPLHF.

On this clonotype itself: At one end, the junction sequence differs from germline, possibly due to a read error. The chain carries TRBV7-9 and TRBJ1-2; D is unclear. The length of the CDR3 is 14 residues. Germline assignment: CDR1 SEHNR and CDR2 FQNEAQ (reference sequence). In DNA form, the CDR3 reads TGTGCCAGCAACTTAGCGGCGGATGCCTATGGCTACACCTTC. Amino acid sequence: CASNLAADAYGYTF.

The gene calls are TRBV20-1 and TRBJ2-1, with TRBD2 matching 9 bases. V was pared by 5 bases and J by 0 bases, with 17 bases of the junction left unmatched. The germline CDR1 and CDR2 sequences are DFQATT and SNEGSKA (reference sequence). The CDR3 sequence is 19 residues long. CDR3 sequence reads: CSAPRGREGRLSSYNEQFF. Here the CDR3 DNA reads TGCAGTGCTCCACGGGGGCGGGAGGGCCGTCTCAGCTCCTACAATGAGCAGTTCTTC.

This chain joins TRBV16 and TRBJ2-7; TRBD1 matches 7 bases. Germline V CDR1 and CDR2: KGHSY, FQNENV. Germline trimming cut 4 bases from V and 3 bases from J; bases unmatched to any gene: 6. This CDR3 is built from 14 residues. CDR3 bases: TGTGCCAGCAGCCCACCGGACAGGTTCTACGAGCAGTACTTC. As protein: CASSPPDRFYEQYF.

This clonotype occurred a few times. The chain is built from TRBV29-1 and TRBJ1-2; a weak D match, TRBD1 (6 bases). The CDR3 contains 15 residues. The V gene lost 5 bases and the J gene lost 0 bases, with 16 bases spanning the gap. CDR1 is SQVTM and CDR2 is ANQGSEA in the germline V gene. This CDR3 reads CSVKRQGPTNYGYTF. CDR3 DNA: TGCAGCGTTAAGAGGCAGGGGCCTACTAACTATGGCTACACCTTC.

The chain recombines TRBV5-1 with TRBJ1-6; D is ambiguous. The CDR3 has 13 residues. Germline V gene data show CDR1 as SGHRS and CDR2 as YFSETQ. V gave up 0 bases and J gave up 7 bases, with 5 bases separating them. The CDR3 loop reads CASSLGTNSPLHF. The CDR3 DNA is TGCGCCAGCAGCTTGGGGACGAATTCACCCCTCCACTTT.

The chain couples TRBV12-3 or TRBV12-4 to TRBJ2-7; 12 bases are shared with TRBD2. Judging by the DNA end, TRBJ2-5 fits better; the J call may be wrong. The CDR3 sequence is 17 residues long. The CDR3 region is CASSQGLAGPGRETQYF. The CDR3 coding sequence is TGTGCCAGCAGCCAGGGACTAGCGGGCCCTGGAAGGGAGACCCAGTACTTC.

The rearrangement uses TRBV15 and TRBJ2-7; D is ambiguous. Germline V CDR1 and CDR2: LNHNV, YYDKDF (reference sequence). Trimming left V 0 bases short and J 7 bases short, with 13 bases between. The CDR3 is 14 residues long. As DNA, the CDR3 is TGTGCCACCAGCAGAGATCCGGAGCCTGGGGAGCAGTACTTC. Protein: CATSRDPEPGEQYF. Looking up the rest from reference TRBV15 and TRBJ2-7 gives the full variable domain: DAMVIQNPRYQVTQFGKPVTLSCSQTLNHNVMYWYQQKSSQAPKLLFHYYDKDFNNEADTPDNFQSRRPNTSFCFLDIRSPGLGDTAMYLCATSRDPEPGEQYFGPGTRLTVT.

This chain joins TRBV4-1 and TRBJ2-5; 10 bases line up with TRBD2. CDR3 length equals 16 residues. Germline CDR1 MGHRA, CDR2 YSYEKL. Losses at the gene ends were 2 bases for V and 5 bases for J; bases not matched to a gene: 8. CDR3 DNA sequence: TGCGCCAGCAGCCAACAAAGCGGGAGGGCCTCCGAGACCCAGTACTTC. It translates to CASSQQSGRASETQYF.

The rearrangement joins TRBV6-1 to TRBJ1-4; D might be TRBD1 (5 bases). Per the germline V gene, CDR1 is MNHNS and CDR2 is SASEGT. V was pared by 2 bases and J by 8 bases, with 15 bases between. The CDR3 is 15 amino acids. CDR3 amino acids: CASSERRQGGEKLFF. CDR3 coding DNA: TGTGCCAGCAGTGAACGTAGGCAGGGAGGCGAAAAACTGTTTTTT.

In this sample, this clonotype turned up a few times. This chain connects TRBV7-2 to TRBJ1-4; TRBD1 might be the D (6 bases). Germline lookup yields CDR1 SGHTA and CDR2 FQGNSA. V shed 3 bases and J shed 7 bases, with 18 bases lying between them. The length of the CDR3 is 16 residues. In DNA form, the CDR3 reads TGTGCCAGCAGCTTCGACCCCAGGGGATTCGCTGAAAAACTGTTTTTT. Translated: CASSFDPRGFAEKLFF.

DNA for the CDR3: TGCAGCGTTGTATGGAGGAATGGGGATACGCAGTATTTT. Its protein is CSVVWRNGDTQYF. V is TRBV29-1 and J is TRBJ2-3, with D maybe TRBD2 (5 bases). Trimming shortened V by 4 bases and J by 6 bases, and 14 bases separated the two germline ends. The CDR3 runs to 13 residues. CDR1 and CDR2 from the germline V gene are SQVTM and ANQGSEA.

The V and J genes are TRBV12-3 or TRBV12-4 and TRBJ1-1, with 7 bases that match TRBD1. The CDR3 totals 13 residues. V shed 7 bases, J shed 7 bases, and the junction held 9 bases outside the gene matches. This chain's CDR3 is CASTKTQGGEAFF. The CDR3 nucleotides are TGTGCCAGCACCAAGACTCAGGGGGGTGAAGCTTTCTTT.

CDR3 sequence reads: CATSIEGRNTEAFF. The CDR3 nucleotides read TGTGCCACCAGCATCGAGGGCAGGAACACTGAAGCTTTCTTT. The chain carries TRBV15 and TRBJ1-1; D is unclear. V lost 4 bases and J 1 base, leaving 10 bases between the germline ends. The CDR3 length is 14 residues. In germline, CDR1 is LNHNV, CDR2 YYDKDF (reference sequence).

This chain connects TRBV12-3 or TRBV12-4 to TRBJ1-6; a possible D gene is TRBD1 (5 bases). V lost 7 bases, J lost 10 bases, and 14 bases lay in between. The CDR3 is made up of 13 amino acids. CDR3 sequence: CASTHMGRSPLHF. In DNA, the CDR3 is TGTGCCAGCACCCATATGGGGCGATCACCCCTCCACTTT.

The V and J genes are TRBV6-1 and TRBJ2-7; 9 bases are a match to TRBD2. The CDR3 has 15 amino acids. V was clipped by 7 bases and J by 3 bases; unmatched bases: 10. Germline V lookup: CDR1 MNHNS, CDR2 SASEGT. CDR3 protein: CASTLGAGGGYEQYF. The CDR3 DNA sequence: TGTGCCAGCACCCTGGGAGCGGGAGGAGGCTACGAGCAGTACTTC.

The V gene is TRBV6-5, the J gene TRBJ2-7, with D possibly TRBD1 on 7 matching bases. Germline V gene lookup returns CDR1 MNHEY and CDR2 SVGAGI. Trimming took 0 bases from V and 1 from J, leaving 22 bases between them. The CDR3 has 19 amino acids. The CDR3 bases are TGTGCCAGCAGTTACTCTGGGGGGCGGGTGGCAGGGGGATCCTACGAGCAGTACTTC. The encoded protein is CASSYSGGRVAGGSYEQYF.

A few counts support this clonotype. The chain links TRBV15 to TRBJ2-3; unclear D gene. V was shortened by 0 bases and J by 0 bases, with 4 bases between the two germline ends. The CDR3 is 14 amino acids. CDR1 is LNHNV and CDR2 is YYDKDF in the germline V gene (reference sequence). CDR3 DNA: TGTGCCACCAGCAGAGATATTAGCACAGATACGCAGTATTTT. Its translation is CATSRDISTDTQYF.

This sequence joins TRBV6-2 or TRBV6-3 and TRBJ2-5, with TRBD1 matching over 9 bases. CDR3 length equals 22 residues. The germline V gene encodes CDR1 MNHEY and CDR2 SVGEGT. Losses at the gene ends were 5 bases for V and 2 bases for J; bases not matched to a gene: 27. The CDR3 loop is CASSLRNLRQGVLVVPQETQYF. CDR3 nucleotide sequence: TGTGCCAGCAGTCTCCGTAACCTTCGACAGGGGGTATTGGTTGTTCCTCAAGAGACCCAGTACTTC.

The V gene is TRBV7-9, the J gene TRBJ1-2, with D perhaps TRBD1 (5 bases). Germline lookup yields CDR1 SEHNR and CDR2 FQNEAQ (reference sequence). V was clipped by 1 base and J by 2 bases, with 14 bases between them. There are 16 residues in the CDR3. The CDR3 sequence is CASSLGATALNYGYTF. CDR3 coding DNA: TGTGCCAGCAGCTTAGGAGCGACAGCACTAAACTATGGCTACACCTTC.

This chain joins TRBV12-3 or TRBV12-4 and TRBJ2-5; 9 nucleotides agree with TRBD2. V lost 7 bases, J lost 4 bases, and 4 bases stayed unmatched. The CDR3 covers 13 residues. CDR3 residues: CASNGRGGETQYF. CDR3 nucleotide sequence: TGTGCCAGCAATGGGCGGGGGGGAGAGACCCAGTACTTC.

This rearrangement joins TRBV12-3 or TRBV12-4 to TRBJ2-1; weak D call: TRBD1 (5 bases). The CDR3 sequence is 15 residues long. Trimming cost V 6 bases and J 2 bases, with 14 bases left between them. CDR3 protein: CASRSQGLTYNEQFF. Here the CDR3 DNA reads TGTGCCAGCAGGTCCCAGGGTTTAACCTACAATGAGCAGTTCTTC.

The rearrangement links TRBV29-1 to TRBJ1-4; 8 bases fit TRBD1. The V gene end was trimmed by 4 bases and the J gene end by 6 bases; junction bases not matched to a gene: 10. The CDR3 runs 15 residues. Germline V gives CDR1 SQVTM, CDR2 ANQGSEA. The CDR3, as DNA: TGCAGCGTTGCCCCCGCCGGGACAGGAGATGAAAAACTGTTTTTT. This sequence encodes CSVAPAGTGDEKLFF.

This clonotype was counted a few times. The chain employs TRBV6-5 and TRBJ1-6; 7 bases are shared with TRBD1. This CDR3 is 12 amino acids long. Unmatched junction bases numbered 3, after V lost 6 bases and J lost 10 bases. Germline CDR1 is MNHEY and CDR2 is SVGAGI. The CDR3 nucleotides read TGTGCCAGCAGAACAGGGGACTCACCCCTCCACTTT. This gives the protein CASRTGDSPLHF.

V gene TRBV29-1 combines with J gene TRBJ1-5; 9 nucleotides line up with TRBD1. V was pared by 6 bases and J by 5 bases, with 5 bases of the junction left unmatched. The CDR3 has 13 amino acids. Germline CDR1 and CDR2: SQVTM and ANQGSEA. In nucleotides, the CDR3 is TGCAGCGTACGGACAGGGGATCATCAGCCCCAGCATTTT. Translated, it gives CSVRTGDHQPQHF.

V usage is TRBV24-1 and J usage is TRBJ1-2; TRBD1 is a possible D gene (6 bases). V was shortened by 7 bases and J by 6 bases, with 20 bases between the two germline ends. This CDR3 is 15 amino acids long. In germline, CDR1 is KGHDR, CDR2 SFDVKD. The CDR3 region is CATRPKGGTEDGYTF. The CDR3 nucleotides read TGTGCCACCAGACCGAAGGGGGGCACTGAGGATGGCTACACCTTC.

This clonotype was detected once. The rearrangement joins TRBV6-1 to TRBJ1-2; no definite D call. V lost 8 bases and J 4 bases, leaving 8 bases between the germline ends. Germline-derived CDR1 and CDR2 are MNHNS and SASEGT. The CDR3 length is 11 residues. The CDR3 coding sequence is TGTGCCAGCGGGTCGACCTATGGCTACACCTTC. Its translation: CASGSTYGYTF.